This record covers a single T cell receptor beta chain. Its antigen has not been determined. No base-level quality is on record; no much larger clone is a single base apart. The germline V and J ends show losses of 6 bases and 1 base respectively, and no gene match explains 5 bases of the junction. From a lookup of the germline V gene (reference sequence), CDR1 and CDR2 are DFQATT and SNEGSKA. The CDR3 starts with the cysteine, ends with the phenylalanine, and has 15 residues. Solely the CDR3 DNA is kept, with 45 bases framed from the first base. This entry comes from a study of T cells in Graves' hyperthyroidism and ophthalmopathy (dated 2019 in TCRdb). For context, the study as a whole: Peripheral blood samples were taken at initial diagnosis, before any treatment was given. Thyroid tissue and blood T-cell repertoires from six Graves' hyperthyroidism patients were also compared in the study. The paper reports TCR Vbeta CDR3 sequencing of 135 peripheral blood samples: 43 ophthalmopathy, fewer than 80 hyperthyroidism and approximately 17 progressor patients. Prospective prediction of ophthalmopathy was tested in an independent validation cohort consisting of about 20 hyperthyroidism patients and some 15 patients who later progressed to ophthalmopathy. The approximately 95 discovery patients were divided at random into training and test sets in a 7:3 ratio. After blood sampling, hyperthyroidism patients were treated with methimazole at a starting dose of 30 mg daily, and ophthalmopathy patients were treated with high-dose intravenous methylprednisolone. A discovery cohort of around 100 patients, 43 with Graves' ophthalmopathy and approximately 60 with stable Graves' hyperthyroidism, was used to find distinguishing TCR V-J signatures.

Study-wide findings and limitations: Blood samples also contained most of the expanded thyroid clonotypes (frequency above 0.001), which suggests that blood repertoires may reflect thyroid immune responses. In validation, progression to ophthalmopathy was predicted by the model with approximately 67% sensitivity and 72.22% specificity, a median of roughly 6.4 months before onset. A 13 V-J signature model separated ophthalmopathy from stable hyperthyroidism, with roughly 88% sensitivity and around 84% specificity in cross-validation and 80%/75% in testing. No statistical method was used to set the sample size in advance, and investigators knew the group allocation.

The TCR beta CDR3 regions were amplified from RNA transcripts. The first round of RT-PCR for the TCR CDR3 was performed with the HTBI primer set and the Qiagen OneStep RT-PCR kit. Libraries were constructed in a second round of multiplex PCR, after which size selection and purification were performed. Sequencing of the libraries was done on an Illumina HiSeq2000 using paired-end 100 bp reads. Per the authors' processing: Raw data were processed with SOAPnuke, discarding reads with adapters, uncalled bases, mean Phred below 15, or no exact constant-primer or identifier match. COPE v1.2.5 was used to merge the high-quality paired reads, and each unique nucleotide sequence was defined as a clonotype. Clonotypes were aligned to IMGT TRBV, TRBD and TRBJ reference segments using MiTCR v1.1. The analysis was restricted to V-J combinations with a frequency above 0.0001, which together covered approximately 99% of the repertoires. The TCS score was defined as F50 (clonal expansion) divided by E x V (chaos), with BLOSUM62-based TCRdist calculated between CDR3 peptides within each V-J. Welch's t-statistics and random forest reduced fewer than 550 V-J features to about 13, which were used in a naive Bayes classifier (R e1071). The raw public reads went through TCRdb reprocessing: fastp at Q25, MiXCR clone calling, in-frame beta chains kept. Identical CDR3 protein sequences are pooled into one entry, listed with their most common genes and DNA. The V and J calls here are based on TCRdb, not the publication. The sample table records about 380,000 distinct CDR3 sequences; about 18% of these occur just once. The ten most abundant clones make up 40% of the sample.

Moderately to severely active disease, a Clinical Activity Score of at least 3, a NOSPECS grade of at least 4, and a duration under 3 months were present in ophthalmopathy patients. Any patient with an uncontrolled infection, another autoimmune disease, pregnancy or lactation was excluded. Diagnoses were based on clinical symptoms, serum thyroxine and TRAb, thyroid ultrasound and orbital computed tomography. Ficoll-Paque density gradient centrifugation was used to isolate PBMCs from 10 ml of fresh peripheral blood. Total RNA was extracted using Trizol reagent, and RNA quality was assessed on an Agilent 2100 Bioanalyzer.

The rearranged segments are TRBV20-1 and TRBJ2-3; 12 central bases correspond to TRBD2. The sample was blood. The sequence came from a man younger than 35 with Graves' ophthalmopathy. The DNA sequence follows: TGCAGTGCCCCTGCTAGCGGGGGGGGCACAGATACGCAGTATTTT. Its protein reads: CSAPASGGGTDTQYF.